These T cell receptor beta chains were read from a single sample in a study of blood T cell repertoires in COVID-19. TCRdb's copy holds only in-frame clones and misses some; the assay was immunoSEQ multiplex PCR. The table shows tens of thousands of clones, with around 79% occurring only once. The sample taken for sequencing was peripheral blood. Receptors were obtained from a human donor in a cohort sampled during active COVID-19. Each CDR3 is given with its conserved first and last residue. D genes are given only for firm matches. Where a row states a size, it is once, few, many or the class of an expanded clone; other rows omit it.

abundance	j_gene	v_gene	d_gene	CDR3nt	CDR3aa
-	TRBJ2-5	TRBV25-1	TRBD1	TGTGCCAGCAGTGAAATGGCAGGGGGCCGGGAGACCCAGTACTTC	CASSEMAGGRETQYF
-	TRBJ1-5	TRBV5-8	-	TGTGCCAGCACCCCTCCGGCCACGGGGCAGCCCCAGCATTTT	CASTPPATGQPQHF
once	TRBJ2-5	TRBV4-2	TRBD2	TGTGCCAGCAGCCAAGATGGGGTAGCGGGAGGGGGAGAGACCCAGTACTTC	CASSQDGVAGGGETQYF
-	TRBJ1-3	TRBV18	-	TGTGCCAGCTCACCACCTGTGTGGGCCCGCTCTGGAAACACCATATATTTT	CASSPPVWARSGNTIYF
once	TRBJ1-6	TRBV6-5	TRBD1	TGTGCCAGCCGGGACAGCCAAAATTCACCCCTCCACTTT	CASRDSQNSPLHF
-	TRBJ1-4	TRBV7-8	-	TGTGCCAGCAGCTTGGGACCCCGGGAGGCAACTAATGAAAAACTGTTTTTT	CASSLGPREATNEKLFF
-	TRBJ2-7	TRBV5-8	-	TGTGCCAGCAGCACCCGGTTTAGGGACCCAAATAGCGGATTCTCCTACGAGCAGTACTTC	CASSTRFRDPNSGFSYEQYF
-	TRBJ2-3	TRBV7-2	-	TGTGCCAGCAGCTTCCCCGGAGGACGCGAGTATTTT	CASSFPGGREYF
-	TRBJ1-1	TRBV25-1	-	TGTGCCAGCAGAAAGCCGAACACTGAAGCTTTCTTT	CASRKPNTEAFF
-	TRBJ2-7	TRBV6-1	TRBD2	TGTGCCAGCAGTGCCCTGGGGGGGGTTGGTTTGTACGAGCAGTACTTC	CASSALGGVGLYEQYF
-	TRBJ2-2	TRBV5-5	TRBD2	TGTGCCAGCAGCTTGCATCGGGGCGGGGGAAACACCGGGGAGCTGTTTTTT	CASSLHRGGGNTGELFF
few	TRBJ2-7	TRBV5-1	TRBD2	TGCGCCAGCAGCTGGGGCGGCTGGGCGGGAGGTAACGAGCAGTACTTC	CASSWGGWAGGNEQYF
-	TRBJ2-7	TRBV19	-	TGTGCCAGTAGTAGCAAGCGGAACGAGATACAAACCTCAGCCTACGAGCAGTACTTC	CASSSKRNEIQTSAYEQYF
-	TRBJ2-7	TRBV19	-	TGTGCCAGTAGTATGGTGAACGGGGGCTCCTACGAGCAGTACTTC	CASSMVNGGSYEQYF
-	TRBJ1-5	TRBV10-1	-	TGCGCCAGCAGTGACAGGGGCCGGCAGCCCCAGCATTTT	CASSDRGRQPQHF
-	TRBJ2-7	TRBV18	TRBD1	TGTGCCAGCTCACCCCCGGGACAGGCGAAGTACGAGCAGTACTTC	CASSPPGQAKYEQYF
-	TRBJ1-1	TRBV18	-	TGTGCCAGCTACGCGGGGGCTACAGTGAACACTGAAGCTTTCTTT	CASYAGATVNTEAFF
few	TRBJ2-7	TRBV7-2	TRBD2	TGTGCCAGCAACCCCGAGGCTAGCGGGAGCTACGAGCAGTACTTC	CASNPEASGSYEQYF
-	TRBJ1-4	TRBV20-1	TRBD1	TGCAGTGCTAGTTTGCCCCAGGGGGCGGATGATGAAAAACTGTTTTTT	CSASLPQGADDEKLFF
-	TRBJ2-3	TRBV9	-	TGTGCCAGCAGCGTAGAGGCCAGCGGAGGCACAGATACGCAGTATTTT	CASSVEASGGTDTQYF
-	TRBJ2-2	TRBV3-1/TRBV3-2	TRBD2	TGTGCCAGCAGCCACGTAACTAGCGGGAGAATAGACGGGGAGCTGTTTTTT	CASSHVTSGRIDGELFF
-	TRBJ2-1	TRBV12-5	-	TGTGCTAGTGCTCCTGATGGAGGCGATGAGCAGTTCTTC	CASAPDGGDEQFF
-	TRBJ2-3	TRBV10-3	-	TGTGCCATCAGTGATTCTTCGCGGTCTACAGATACGCAGTATTTT	CAISDSSRSTDTQYF
-	TRBJ2-5	TRBV7-9	-	TGTGCCAGCAGCTTACGGACTTGGGAGACCCAGTACTTC	CASSLRTWETQYF
-	TRBJ2-7	TRBV21-1	-	TGTGCCAGCAGCAAAGATCGGGGATCCTACGAGCAGTACTTC	CASSKDRGSYEQYF
few	TRBJ2-7	TRBV3-1/TRBV3-2	-	TGTGCCAGCAGCCAACCCTCAGGCAACCGGCTACTCGGGCAGTACTTC	CASSQPSGNRLLGQYF
-	TRBJ2-7	TRBV9	-	TGTGCCAGCAGCCCGATGGGGGCCAGCTACGAGCAGTACTTC	CASSPMGASYEQYF
-	TRBJ2-2	TRBV9	TRBD2	TGTGCCAGCAGCGCCTCGGGACTAAGGCCCGGGGAGCTGTTTTTT	CASSASGLRPGELFF
-	TRBJ1-6	TRBV18	-	TGTGCCAGCTCACCGGAGCGGTCATATAATTCACCCCTCCACTTT	CASSPERSYNSPLHF